This T cell receptor beta chain was found in a study of cytomegalovirus exposure and HLA in healthy donors. The study, taken as a whole, reports: Reports state that TCR beta sequences accurately predicted most subjects' HLA-A and HLA-B alleles.

Concerning this clone: Its antigen is unknown.

60 Vbeta and 13 Jbeta primers were used in PCR. TCRdb's table, derived via immunoSEQ multiplex PCR, lists solely in-frame clones and lacks some. Recorded here are some 130,000 clones; the top ten clones represent approximately 1.6%. This CDR3 comprises 15 residues. V was trimmed by 4 bases and J by 3 bases, leaving 16 bases between them. From germline, CDR1 is SGHNT and CDR2 YYREEE (reference sequence). The specimen sequenced was PBMCs. The receptor's source is a man between 18 and 29 years old in good health and CMV-seronegative. J is TRBJ1-1 and V is TRBV5-4, with TRBD1 as a possible D gene (5 bases). CDR3 sequence: CASSNQGGAYTEAFF. DNA of the CDR3: TGTGCCAGCAGCAACCAGGGTGGCGCTTACACTGAAGCTTTCTTT.